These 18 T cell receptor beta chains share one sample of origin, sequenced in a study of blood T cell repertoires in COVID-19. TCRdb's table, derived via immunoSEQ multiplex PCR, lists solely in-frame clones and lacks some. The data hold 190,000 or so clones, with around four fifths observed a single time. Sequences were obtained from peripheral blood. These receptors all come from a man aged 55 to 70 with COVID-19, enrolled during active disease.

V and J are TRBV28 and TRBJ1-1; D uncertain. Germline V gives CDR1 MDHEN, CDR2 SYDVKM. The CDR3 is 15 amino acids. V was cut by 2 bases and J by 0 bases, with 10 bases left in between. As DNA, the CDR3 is TGTGCCAGCAGTTTAATTGTAGACATGAACACTGAAGCTTTCTTT. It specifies CASSLIVDMNTEAFF.

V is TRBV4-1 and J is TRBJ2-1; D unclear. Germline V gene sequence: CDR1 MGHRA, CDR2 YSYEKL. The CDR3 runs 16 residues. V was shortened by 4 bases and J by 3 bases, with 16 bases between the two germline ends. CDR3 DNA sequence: TGCGCCAGCAGCCCCCTCACGGGTTGGAACTACAATGAGCAGTTCTTC. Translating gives CASSPLTGWNYNEQFF.

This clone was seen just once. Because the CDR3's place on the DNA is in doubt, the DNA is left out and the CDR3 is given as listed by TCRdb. The CDR3 loop is CASSFGPGENIQYF. The V call is TRBV5-1, the J call TRBJ2-4; the DNA was not used to check the table's D call, TRBD1. The CDR3 totals 14 residues, both ends included. Germline values: CDR1 SGHRS, CDR2 YFSETQ.

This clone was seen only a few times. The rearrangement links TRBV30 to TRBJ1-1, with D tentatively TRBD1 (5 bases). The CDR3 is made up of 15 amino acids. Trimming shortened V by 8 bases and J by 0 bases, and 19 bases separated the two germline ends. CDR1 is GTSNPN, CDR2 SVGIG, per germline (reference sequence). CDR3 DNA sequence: TGTGCCAGTCTCAGGGAGGGCCTCATGAACACTGAAGCTTTCTTT. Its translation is CASLREGLMNTEAFF. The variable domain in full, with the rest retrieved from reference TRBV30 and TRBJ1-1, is SQTIHQWPATLVQPVGSPLSLECTVEGTSNPNLYWYRQAAGRGLQLLFYSVGIGQISSEVPQNLSASRPQDRQFILSSKKLLLSDSGFYLCASLREGLMNTEAFFGQGTRLTVV.

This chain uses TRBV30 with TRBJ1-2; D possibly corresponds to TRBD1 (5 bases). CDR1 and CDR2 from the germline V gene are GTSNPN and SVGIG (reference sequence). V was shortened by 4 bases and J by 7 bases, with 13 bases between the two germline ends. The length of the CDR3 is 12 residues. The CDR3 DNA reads TGTGCCTGGAATGGGGGTAGCGGTGGCTACACCTTC. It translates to CAWNGGSGGYTF.

In nucleotides, the CDR3 is TGTGCCAGCAGCCAAGTTCGACAACTAGCGGGAGGAATGATGTTTTTT. Protein product: CASSQVRQLAGGMMFF. The genes are TRBV14 and TRBJ2-2; 12 positions match TRBD2. CDR3 length: 16 amino acids. Germline lookup yields CDR1 SGHDN and CDR2 FVKESK. The trim removed 1 base at V and 15 bases at J, leaving 12 bases unmatched. Based on the CDR3 plus reference TRBV14 and TRBJ2-2, the full variable domain is EAGVTQFPSHSVIEKGQTVTLRCDPISGHDNLYWYRRVMGKEIKFLLHFVKESKQDESGMPNNRFLAERTGGTYSTLKVQPAELEDSGVYFCASSQVRQLAGGMMFFGEGSRLTVL.

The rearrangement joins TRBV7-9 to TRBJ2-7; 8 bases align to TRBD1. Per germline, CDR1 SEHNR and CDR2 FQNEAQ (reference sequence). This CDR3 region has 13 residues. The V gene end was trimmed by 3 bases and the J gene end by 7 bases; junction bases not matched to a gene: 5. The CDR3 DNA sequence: TGTGCCAGCAGCTTTCAGGGGGCTGGGGAGCAGTACTTC. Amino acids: CASSFQGAGEQYF.

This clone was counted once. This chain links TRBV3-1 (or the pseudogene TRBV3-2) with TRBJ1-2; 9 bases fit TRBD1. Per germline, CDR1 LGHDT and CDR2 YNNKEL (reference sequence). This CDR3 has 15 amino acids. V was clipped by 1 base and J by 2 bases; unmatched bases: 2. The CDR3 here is CASSQGGQGNYGYTF. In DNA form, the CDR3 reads TGTGCCAGCAGCCAAGGAGGACAGGGGAACTATGGCTACACCTTC.

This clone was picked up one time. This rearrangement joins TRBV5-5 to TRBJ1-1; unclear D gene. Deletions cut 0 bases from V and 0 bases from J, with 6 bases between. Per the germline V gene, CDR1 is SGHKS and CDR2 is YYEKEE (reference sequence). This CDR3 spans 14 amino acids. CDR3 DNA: TGTGCCAGCAGCTTGGCATCTATGAACACTGAAGCTTTCTTT. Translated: CASSLASMNTEAFF.

CDR3 sequence (DNA): TGTGCCAGCAGTGACGGGCTACACAATGAGCAGTTCTTC. Translating it yields CASSDGLHNEQFF. The rearrangement joins TRBV6-4 to TRBJ2-1, with no clear D. This CDR3 region has 13 residues. The germline gives CDR1 MRHNA, CDR2 SNTAGT. V was pared by 2 bases and J by 5 bases, with 7 bases between.

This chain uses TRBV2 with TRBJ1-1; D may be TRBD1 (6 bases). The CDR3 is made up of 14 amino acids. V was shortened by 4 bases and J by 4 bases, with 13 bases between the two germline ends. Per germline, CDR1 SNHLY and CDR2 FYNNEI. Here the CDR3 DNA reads TGTGCCAGCAGTGCAGGGGCCAGGATCACTGAAGCTTTCTTT. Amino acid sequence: CASSAGARITEAFF.

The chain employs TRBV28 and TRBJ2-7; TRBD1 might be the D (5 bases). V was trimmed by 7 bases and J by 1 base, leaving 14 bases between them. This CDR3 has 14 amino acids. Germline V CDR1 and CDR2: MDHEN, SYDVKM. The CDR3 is CASNGAEQSYEQYF. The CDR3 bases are TGTGCCAGCAATGGGGCAGAACAATCCTACGAGCAGTACTTC.

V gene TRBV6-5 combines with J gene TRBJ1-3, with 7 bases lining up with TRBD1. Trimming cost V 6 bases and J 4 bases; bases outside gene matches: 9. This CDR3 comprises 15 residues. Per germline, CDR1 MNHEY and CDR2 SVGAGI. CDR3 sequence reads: CASSRETGLGNTIYF. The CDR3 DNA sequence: TGTGCCAGCAGCCGGGAGACAGGGTTAGGAAACACCATATATTTT.

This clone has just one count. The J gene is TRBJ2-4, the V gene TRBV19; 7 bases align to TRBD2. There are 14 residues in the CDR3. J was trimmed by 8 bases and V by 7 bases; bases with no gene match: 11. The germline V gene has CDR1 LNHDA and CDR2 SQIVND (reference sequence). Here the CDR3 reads CASKMGGMGDIQYF. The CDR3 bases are TGTGCCAGTAAGATGGGGGGGATGGGGGACATTCAGTACTTC.

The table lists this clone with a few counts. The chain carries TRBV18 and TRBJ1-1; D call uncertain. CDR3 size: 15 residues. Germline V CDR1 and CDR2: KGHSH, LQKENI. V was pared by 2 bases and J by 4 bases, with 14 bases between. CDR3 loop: CASSPVVRPSTEAFF. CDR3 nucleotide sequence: TGTGCCAGCTCACCAGTGGTCAGGCCGAGCACTGAAGCTTTCTTT.

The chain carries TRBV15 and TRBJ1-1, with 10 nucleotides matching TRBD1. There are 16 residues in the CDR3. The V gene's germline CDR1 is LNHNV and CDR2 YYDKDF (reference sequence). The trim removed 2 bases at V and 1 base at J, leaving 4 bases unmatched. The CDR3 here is CATSRTRQGANTEAFF. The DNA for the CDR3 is TGTGCCACCAGCAGAACTCGACAGGGGGCGAACACTGAAGCTTTCTTT. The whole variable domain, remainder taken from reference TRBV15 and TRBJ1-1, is DAMVIQNPRYQVTQFGKPVTLSCSQTLNHNVMYWYQQKSSQAPKLLFHYYDKDFNNEADTPDNFQSRRPNTSFCFLDIRSPGLGDTAMYLCATSRTRQGANTEAFFGQGTRLTVV.

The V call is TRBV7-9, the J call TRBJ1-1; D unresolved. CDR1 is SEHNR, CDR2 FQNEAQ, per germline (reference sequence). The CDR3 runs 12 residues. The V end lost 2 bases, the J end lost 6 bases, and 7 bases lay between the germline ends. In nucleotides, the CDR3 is TGTGCCAGCAGCTTATCTAACGCTGAAGCTTTCTTT. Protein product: CASSLSNAEAFF.

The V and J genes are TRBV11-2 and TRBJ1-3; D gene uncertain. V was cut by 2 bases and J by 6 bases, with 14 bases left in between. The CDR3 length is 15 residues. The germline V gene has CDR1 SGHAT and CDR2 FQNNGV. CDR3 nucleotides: TGTGCCAGCAGCTTAATGCTGCCGGAGATAAACACCATATATTTT. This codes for CASSLMLPEINTIYF.